These 17 T cell receptor beta chains came from one sample sequenced in a study of blood T cell repertoires in COVID-19. Clones were sequenced by immunoSEQ multiplex PCR, and TCRdb holds only the in-frame ones, with some missing. The sample records fewer than 200,000 clones, 80% to 90% being singletons. Material: peripheral blood. Receptors were obtained from a woman in her fifties or sixties with COVID-19, enrolled during active disease.

This clone was detected only a few times. CDR3 in amino acids: CASSLPTSNEQFF. CDR3 bases: TGTGCCAGCAGCTTACCCACCAGTAATGAGCAGTTCTTC. The chain joins TRBV11-1 to TRBJ2-1; D is undetermined. The CDR3 covers 13 residues. Trimming pared 2 bases from V and 7 bases from J, leaving 9 bases between. In germline, CDR1 is SGHAT, CDR2 FQDESV (reference sequence).

The chain joins TRBV5-1 to TRBJ2-1, with 8 bases aligning to TRBD1. CDR1 is SGHRS, CDR2 YFSETQ, per germline. V lost 4 bases and J lost 2; bases outside the gene matches: 5. The CDR3 contains 15 residues. The DNA of the CDR3 is TGCGCCAGCAGCCAACAGGGGGGACCCTACAATGAGCAGTTCTTC. Translated: CASSQQGGPYNEQFF.

This chain uses TRBV7-8 with TRBJ2-2; no reliable D call. This CDR3 contains 12 residues. The germline V and J ends were trimmed by 2 bases and 5 bases, with 3 bases remaining between them. Germline CDR1 reads SGHVS; CDR2 reads FQNEAQ. The CDR3 DNA follows: TGTGCCAGCAGCTTACCGACCGGGGAGCTGTTTTTT. This encodes CASSLPTGELFF.

The V call is TRBV6-5, the J call TRBJ1-4; 9 bases map to TRBD1. The germline V gene encodes CDR1 MNHEY and CDR2 SVGAGI. The V segment lost 7 bases and the J segment 4 bases; nucleotides outside the gene matches: 7. The CDR3 consists of 15 residues. CDR3 DNA: TGTGCCAGCAACAGACCGGGACAGGGTAATGAAAAACTGTTTTTT. Protein: CASNRPGQGNEKLFF.

The chain recombines TRBV6-6 with TRBJ2-2, with 7 positions matching TRBD1. This CDR3 is 19 amino acids long. Germline-derived CDR1 and CDR2 are MNHNY and SVGAGI (reference sequence). Losses at the gene ends were 5 bases for V and 1 base for J; bases not matched to a gene: 16. CDR3 region: CASSPRPSGTDKNTGELFF. The CDR3 bases are TGTGCCAGCAGTCCACGACCCTCCGGGACAGATAAGAACACCGGGGAGCTGTTTTTT.

This clone was seen only once. This rearrangement joins TRBV18 to TRBJ1-1, with D hard to call. CDR1 is KGHSH, CDR2 LQKENI, per germline. The CDR3 runs to 12 residues. The V end was cut by 4 bases, the J end by 7 bases, with 10 bases between. The CDR3 spells CASSHPGREAFF. The DNA for the CDR3 is TGTGCCAGCTCACACCCAGGCCGTGAAGCTTTCTTT.

The CDR3 is CASSFTGQEPYEQYV. CDR3 in DNA: TGCGCCAGCAGCTTCACCGGACAGGAGCCATACGAGCAGTACGTC. This chain connects TRBV5-1 to TRBJ2-7, with 7 bases lining up with TRBD1. This CDR3 contains 15 residues. Trimming cost V 2 bases and J 4 bases; bases outside gene matches: 9. The germline gives CDR1 SGHRS, CDR2 YFSETQ.

This clone was observed a single time. The chain is built from TRBV2 and TRBJ2-5; no clear D. CDR1 is SNHLY, CDR2 FYNNEI, per germline. The CDR3 has 13 residues. V was cut by 5 bases and J by 3 bases, with 10 bases left in between. The CDR3 DNA sequence: TGTGCCAGCAGTACAGCCCGGAAAGAGACCCAGTACTTC. As protein: CASSTARKETQYF. Variable domain in full (rest from reference TRBV2 and TRBJ2-5): EPEVTQTPSHQVTQMGQEVILRCVPISNHLYFYWYRQILGQKVEFLVSFYNNEISEKSEIFDDQFSVERPDGSNFTLKIRSTKLEDSAMYFCASSTARKETQYFGPGTRLLVL.

This clone appeared once. This chain connects TRBV7-8 to TRBJ2-7, with a possible D match to TRBD2 (7 bases). The germline CDR1 and CDR2 sequences are SGHVS and FQNEAQ. V lost 6 bases and J 2 bases, leaving 14 bases between the germline ends. This CDR3 has 14 amino acids. The CDR3 DNA is TGTGCCAGCAGTTACGGGGGGCCTCCCTACGAGCAGTACGTC. Amino acid sequence: CASSYGGPPYEQYV.

The chain employs TRBV6-6 and TRBJ2-2; perhaps TRBD2 as D (6 bases). Trimming left V 6 bases short and J 6 bases short, with 11 bases between. The CDR3 is made up of 13 amino acids. Germline CDR1 reads MNHNY; CDR2 reads SVGAGI (reference sequence). CDR3 DNA sequence: TGTGCCAGCAGCTTTCAGCGGGCCGGGGAGCTGTTTTTT. It yields the protein CASSFQRAGELFF.

The chain is built from TRBV10-2 and TRBJ2-2; 7 bases align to TRBD1. CDR1 WSHSY and CDR2 SAAADI come from the germline V gene. CDR3 length equals 14 residues. With 9 bases clipped from V and 1 base from J, the junction kept 5 bases outside the gene matches. CDR3 nucleotides: TGCGCCAGTCGACAGGGTAGGAACACCGGGGAGCTGTTTTTT. It encodes CASRQGRNTGELFF.

This clone was detected only once. The chain uses TRBV29-1 and TRBJ2-7; TRBD1 matches 7 bases. The germline CDR1 and CDR2 sequences are SQVTM and ANQGSEA. This CDR3 has 14 residues. J was trimmed by 3 bases and V by 4 bases; bases with no gene match: 9. CDR3 region: CSVATPGQYYEQYF. CDR3 nucleotides: TGCAGCGTTGCGACCCCGGGACAGTACTACGAGCAGTACTTC.

This rearrangement joins TRBV9 to TRBJ2-1, with D uncertain. CDR3 size: 16 residues. CDR1 SGDLS and CDR2 YYNGEE come from the germline V gene. Trimming left V 2 bases short and J 0 bases short, with 12 bases between. This chain's CDR3 is CASSVELRSSYNEQFF. CDR3 DNA sequence: TGTGCCAGCAGCGTGGAACTTCGGAGCTCCTACAATGAGCAGTTCTTC. Full variable domain (missing parts from reference TRBV9 and TRBJ2-1): DSGVTQTPKHLITATGQRVTLRCSPRSGDLSVYWYQQSLDQGLQFLIQYYNGEERAKGNILERFSAQQFPDLHSELNLSSLELGDSALYFCASSVELRSSYNEQFFGPGTRLTVL.

This clone was detected only a few times. This chain joins TRBV11-2 and TRBJ2-7; no firm D call. This CDR3 spans 14 amino acids. Germline-derived CDR1 and CDR2 are SGHAT and FQNNGV. Trimming removed 0 bases from V and 0 bases from J, with 6 bases in between. The CDR3 is CASSLDRSSYEQYV. The CDR3 DNA reads TGTGCCAGCAGCTTAGACAGAAGCTCCTACGAGCAGTACGTC.

The gene calls are TRBV19 and TRBJ1-2; D gene ambiguous. CDR3 length: 16 amino acids. V dropped 1 base and J dropped 4 bases, with 16 bases sitting between them. CDR1 and CDR2 (germline): LNHDA, SQIVND (reference sequence). The DNA for the CDR3 is TGTGCCAGTAGTATAGGTGCAGTCATGTTACCCTATGGCTACACCTTC. Its translation: CASSIGAVMLPYGYTF.

The V gene is TRBV6-5, the J gene TRBJ2-7, with D hard to call. This CDR3 has 16 residues. Germline V gives CDR1 MNHEY, CDR2 SVGAGI. Trimming removed 2 bases at V and 2 bases at J, with 16 bases between. DNA of the CDR3: TGTGCCAGCAGTTACGGATCTGGGTTTCTAGCCTACGAGCAGTACTTC. The encoded protein is CASSYGSGFLAYEQYF.

This clone showed up just once. The rearrangement joins TRBV5-5 to TRBJ1-1, with D unresolved. Germline CDR1 reads SGHKS; CDR2 reads YYEKEE (reference sequence). V was trimmed by 0 bases and J by 1 base, leaving 4 bases between them. This CDR3 spans 13 amino acids. CDR3 residues: CASSLGANTEAFF. DNA for the CDR3: TGTGCCAGCAGCTTGGGAGCGAACACTGAAGCTTTCTTT.